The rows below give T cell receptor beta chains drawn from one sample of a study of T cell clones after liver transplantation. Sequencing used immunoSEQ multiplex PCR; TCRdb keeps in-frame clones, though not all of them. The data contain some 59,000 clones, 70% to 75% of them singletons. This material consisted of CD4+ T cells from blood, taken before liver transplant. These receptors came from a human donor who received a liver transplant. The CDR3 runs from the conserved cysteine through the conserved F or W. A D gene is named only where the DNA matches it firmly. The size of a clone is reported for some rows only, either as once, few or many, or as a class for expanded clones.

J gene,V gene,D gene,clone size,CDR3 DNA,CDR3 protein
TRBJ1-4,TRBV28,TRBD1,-,TGTGCCAGCAGGGCTACAGGGGGCGCGGGTGAAAAACTGTTTTTT,CASRATGGAGEKLFF
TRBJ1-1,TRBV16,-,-,TGTGCCAGCAGCCTCAGCGCGGGACGAGGGGAAGCTTTCTTT,CASSLSAGRGEAFF
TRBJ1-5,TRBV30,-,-,TGTGCCTGGAGTGGTATTCCCAGCAATCAGCCCCAGCATTTT,CAWSGIPSNQPQHF
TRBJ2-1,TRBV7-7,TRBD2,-,TGTGCCAGCAGCTTAGAGAGTACTAGCGGGGCATACAATGAGCAGTTCTTC,CASSLESTSGAYNEQFF
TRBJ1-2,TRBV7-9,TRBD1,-,TGTGCCAGCAGCTTGGGACAGGGTAATGGCTACACCTTC,CASSLGQGNGYTF
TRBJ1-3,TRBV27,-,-,TGTGCCAGCAGTCCCAGTGGCTCTGGAAACACCATATATTTT,CASSPSGSGNTIYF
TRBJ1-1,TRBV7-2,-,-,TGTGCCAGCAGCCTAGGACAGAAAGCTTTCTTT,CASSLGQKAFF
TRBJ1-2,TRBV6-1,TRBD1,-,TGTGCCAGCAGTCCAACAGGGGACTATGGCTACACCTTC,CASSPTGDYGYTF
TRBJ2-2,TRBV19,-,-,TGTGCCAGTAGTATCCGAGTTACCGGGGAGCTGTTTTTT,CASSIRVTGELFF
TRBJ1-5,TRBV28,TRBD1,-,TGTGCCAGCATCACCCCGGGACAGGGGTATCAGCCCCAGCATTTT,CASITPGQGYQPQHF
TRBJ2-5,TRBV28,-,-,TGTGCCAGCAGGAGGCCCGGGGAAGAGACCCAGTACTTC,CASRRPGEETQYF
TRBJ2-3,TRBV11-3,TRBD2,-,TGTGCCAGCAGCCCTGGGACTAGCGGTCCCACAGATACGCAGTATTTT,CASSPGTSGPTDTQYF
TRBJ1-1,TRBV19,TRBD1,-,TGTGCCAGTAGACCTAGGACAGGGGGCTTGGGGTCCACTGAAGCTTTCTTT,CASRPRTGGLGSTEAFF
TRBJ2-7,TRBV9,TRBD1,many,TGTGCCAGCAGCCCACGCGTAGACAGGGGCGAGCAGTACTTC,CASSPRVDRGEQYF
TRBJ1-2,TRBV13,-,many,TGTGCCAGCAGCGGGGGCGGCGGCTACACCTTC,CASSGGGGYTF
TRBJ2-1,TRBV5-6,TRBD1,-,TGTGCCAGCAGCCCGGGACAGGGGAGCTCCTACAATGAGCAGTTCTTC,CASSPGQGSSYNEQFF
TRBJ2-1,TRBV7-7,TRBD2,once,TGTGCCAGCAGCCCCCGACTAGCGGGGATCTACAATGAGCAGTTCTTC,CASSPRLAGIYNEQFF
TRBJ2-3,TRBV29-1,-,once,TGCAGCGTGGGCGCCTTATCAGGAGATACGCAGTATTTT,CSVGALSGDTQYF
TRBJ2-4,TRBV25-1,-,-,TGTGCCAGCTCTAGGGGGGCCAAAAACATTCAGTACTTC,CASSRGAKNIQYF
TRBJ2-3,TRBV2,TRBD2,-,TGTGCCAGCAGTGGGGGGAGGGGTGTGACAGATACGCAGTATTTT,CASSGGRGVTDTQYF
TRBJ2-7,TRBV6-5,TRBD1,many,TGTGCCAGCACCCGTGGGGACAGAAAGTACTTC,CASTRGDRKYF
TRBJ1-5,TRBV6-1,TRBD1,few,TGTGCCAGCAGTGACTGGAGGGGGCAGGGCAATCAGCCCCAGCATTTT,CASSDWRGQGNQPQHF
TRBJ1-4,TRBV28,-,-,TGTGCCAGCAGTCCCCACAGGGTGGGTGAAAAACTGTTTTTT,CASSPHRVGEKLFF
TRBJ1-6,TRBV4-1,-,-,TGCGCCAGCAGCCAAGAGGCAGGGTTAGTGGATTCCTATAATTCACCCCTCCACTTT,CASSQEAGLVDSYNSPLHF
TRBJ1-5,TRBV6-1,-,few,TGTGCCAGCAGTTCTGGGGCGGTGGATCAGCCCCAGCATTTT,CASSSGAVDQPQHF
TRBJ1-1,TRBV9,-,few,TGTGCCAGCAGTACCGGCCCACGGGAGAAAGCTTTCTTT,CASSTGPREKAFF
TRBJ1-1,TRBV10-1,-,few,TGCGCCAGCAGCTCCAGGGGTGTCACTGAAGCTTTCTTT,CASSSRGVTEAFF
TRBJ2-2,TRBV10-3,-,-,TGTGCCATCAGTGCGACACCTCCGAACACCGGGGAGCTGTTTTTT,CAISATPPNTGELFF
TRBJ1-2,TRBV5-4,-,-,TGTGCCAGCAGCCCAGGAGGGGTTGGCTATGGCTACACCTTC,CASSPGGVGYGYTF
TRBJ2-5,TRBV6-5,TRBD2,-,TGTGCCAGCAGTATTGGGACTAGCGGGGGCAAGACCCAGTACTTC,CASSIGTSGGKTQYF
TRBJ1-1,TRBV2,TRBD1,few,TGTGCCAGCATTGGGACAGGGAACACTGAAGCTTTCTTT,CASIGTGNTEAFF
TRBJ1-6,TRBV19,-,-,TGTGCCAGTAGTATGGACAGTGATAATTCACCCCTCCACTTT,CASSMDSDNSPLHF
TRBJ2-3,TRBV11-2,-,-,TGTGCCAGCAGCTTAGGAGGGACACAGGGAGATACGCAGTATTTT,CASSLGGTQGDTQYF
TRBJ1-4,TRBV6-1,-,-,TGTGCCAGCAGGACTAACTGGCGGGATAATGAAAAACTGTTTTTT,CASRTNWRDNEKLFF
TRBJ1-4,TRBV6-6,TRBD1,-,TGTGCCATACACCCGGGACAGGGGAATGAAAAACTGTTTTTT,CAIHPGQGNEKLFF
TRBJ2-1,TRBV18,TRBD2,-,TGTGCCAGCTCACCACCGGTGGGTGGTAGCGGGGTGTACAATGAGCAGTTCTTC,CASSPPVGGSGVYNEQFF
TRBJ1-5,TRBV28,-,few,TGTGCCAGCAGTTTCGCGGGGGAGGGCAATCAGCCCCAGCATTTT,CASSFAGEGNQPQHF
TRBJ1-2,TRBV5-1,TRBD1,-,TGCGCCAGCAGCTTGAGACAGGGCGAAGGCTACACCTTC,CASSLRQGEGYTF
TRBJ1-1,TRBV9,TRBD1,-,TGTGCCAGCAGTCGGGTGGGGACAGGGGGCACTGAAGCTTTCTTT,CASSRVGTGGTEAFF
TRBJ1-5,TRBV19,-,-,TGTGCCAGTAGTACCATGTCGAGGCAGGGCCGGGAGCCCCAGCATTTT,CASSTMSRQGREPQHF
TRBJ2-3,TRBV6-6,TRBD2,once,TGTGCCAGCAGGACTAGCGGAGATACGCAGTATTTT,CASRTSGDTQYF
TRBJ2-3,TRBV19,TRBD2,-,TGTGCCAGCAGTCTGAGGGCTAGCGGGGCTACAGATACGCAGTATTTT,CASSLRASGATDTQYF
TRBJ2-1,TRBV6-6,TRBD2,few,TGTGCCAGCAGTTACTCGGGACTAGCCTACAATGAGCAGTTCTTC,CASSYSGLAYNEQFF
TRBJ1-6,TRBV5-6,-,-,TGTGCCAGCAGCTCCGGGGTAGGGGGTTCACCCCTCCACTTT,CASSSGVGGSPLHF
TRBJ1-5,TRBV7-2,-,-,TGTGCCAGCAGCCGCTGGGAGAATCAGCCCCAGCATTTT,CASSRWENQPQHF
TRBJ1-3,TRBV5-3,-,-,TGTGCCACCCCGGGGGAATTTGCATGCTCTGGAAACACCATATATTTT,CATPGEFACSGNTIYF
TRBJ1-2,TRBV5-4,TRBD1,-,TGTGCCAGCAGCTTCGACAGGGGAAATAGTGCTAACTATGGCTACACCTTC,CASSFDRGNSANYGYTF
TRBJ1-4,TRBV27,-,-,TGTGCCAGCAACCATGGGGGGGATAGGAATGAAAAACTGTTTTTT,CASNHGGDRNEKLFF
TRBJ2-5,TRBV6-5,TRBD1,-,TGTGCCAGCAGTTACGGGACAGGGAAAGAGACCCAGTACTTC,CASSYGTGKETQYF
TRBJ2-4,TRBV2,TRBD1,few,TGTGCCAGCGGACAGGACCTCAAAAACATTCAGTACTTC,CASGQDLKNIQYF
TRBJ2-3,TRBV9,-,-,TGTGCCAGCAGCGTAGATTACCGGGGAACAGATACGCAGTATTTT,CASSVDYRGTDTQYF
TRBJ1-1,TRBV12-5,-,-,TGTGCTAGTGGTAGAGAGGGTGCTGTGGCTTTCTTT,CASGREGAVAFF
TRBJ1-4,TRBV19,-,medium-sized,TGTGCCAGTAGTTCCTCGACAGCAACTAATGAAAAACTGTTTTTT,CASSSSTATNEKLFF
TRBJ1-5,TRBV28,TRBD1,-,TGTGCCAGCACTCCGGGACAGGGGCAGCCCCAGCATTTT,CASTPGQGQPQHF
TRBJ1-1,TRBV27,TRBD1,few,TGTGCCAGCAGTTTATCAGGACAGGGCCCCACTGAAGCTTTCTTT,CASSLSGQGPTEAFF
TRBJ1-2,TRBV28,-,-,TGTGCCAGCACAGCAGGGAACTATGGCTACACCTTC,CASTAGNYGYTF